This T cell receptor beta chain was recovered during a study of identical twins. This clonotype has a count of ten or more. TCRdb called the 5' RACE reads again in MiXCR, with one record for every CDR3 protein. The sample carries 450,000 to 650,000 distinct CDR3 sequences, about 16% recorded once. The CDR3 runs 13 residues. The germline gives CDR1 SGHRS, CDR2 YFSETQ. The germline V and J ends were trimmed by 0 bases and 0 bases, with 3 bases remaining between them. This same sample was also taken into another study, of yellow fever vaccine responses in identical twins.

This TCR was recovered from a woman aged 18-29 years in good health. The sequencing input was CD4+ T cells sorted from blood. The V call is TRBV5-1, the J call TRBJ1-1; D is uncertain. DNA of the CDR3: TGCGCCAGCAGCTTGGTTCTGAACACTGAAGCTTTCTTT. This codes for CASSLVLNTEAFF.